The sequence of this T cell receptor beta chain was determined in a study of T cells after yellow fever vaccination. Study-wide findings and caveats: FACS-sorted repertoires might harbor abundant contaminating clonotypes from the bulk population. In post-booster samples, most primary-vaccination clones reappeared (under 98% CD4, about 90% CD8). A weaker secondary response peaked on day 5, the primary on day 15.

The germline V gene encodes CDR1 SGHTA and CDR2 FQGNSA. V shed 4 bases, J shed 1 base, and the junction held 13 bases outside the gene matches. This CDR3 region has 19 residues. On this clonotype itself: As yet, its antigen is unknown.

Production of TCR cDNA was by 5'RACE template switching, which also added a universal primer site and UMIs. TCRdb reprocessed the 5' RACE reads via MiXCR and lists one record per CDR3 protein. This table holds hundreds of thousands of distinct CDR3 sequences, around 4% found once. V usage is TRBV7-2 and J usage is TRBJ2-5; 12 bases match TRBD2. This TCR was sampled from a young man who received the YFV17D yellow fever vaccine. The sample consisted of PBMCs, taken on the day of the yellow fever booster vaccination. The CDR3 here is CASSSSTSGGPVTQETQYF. CDR3 sequence (DNA): TGTGCCAGCAGCTCGTCGACTAGCGGGGGACCCGTTACCCAAGAGACCCAGTACTTC.